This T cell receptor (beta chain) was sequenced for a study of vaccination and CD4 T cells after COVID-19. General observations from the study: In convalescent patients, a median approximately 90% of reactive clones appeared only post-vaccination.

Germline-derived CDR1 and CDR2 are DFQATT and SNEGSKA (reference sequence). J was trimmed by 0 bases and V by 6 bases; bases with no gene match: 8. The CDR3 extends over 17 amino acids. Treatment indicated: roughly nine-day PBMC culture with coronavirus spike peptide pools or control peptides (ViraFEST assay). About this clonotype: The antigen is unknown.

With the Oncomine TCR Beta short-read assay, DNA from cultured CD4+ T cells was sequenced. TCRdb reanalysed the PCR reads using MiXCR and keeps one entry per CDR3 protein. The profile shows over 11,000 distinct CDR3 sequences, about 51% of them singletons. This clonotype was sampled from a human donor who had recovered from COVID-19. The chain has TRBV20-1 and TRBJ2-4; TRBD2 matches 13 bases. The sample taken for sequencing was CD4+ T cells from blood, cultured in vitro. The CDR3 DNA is TGCAGTGCGCACGGGACTAGCGGGACGATAGCCAAAAACATTCAGTACTTC. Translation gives CSAHGTSGTIAKNIQYF.